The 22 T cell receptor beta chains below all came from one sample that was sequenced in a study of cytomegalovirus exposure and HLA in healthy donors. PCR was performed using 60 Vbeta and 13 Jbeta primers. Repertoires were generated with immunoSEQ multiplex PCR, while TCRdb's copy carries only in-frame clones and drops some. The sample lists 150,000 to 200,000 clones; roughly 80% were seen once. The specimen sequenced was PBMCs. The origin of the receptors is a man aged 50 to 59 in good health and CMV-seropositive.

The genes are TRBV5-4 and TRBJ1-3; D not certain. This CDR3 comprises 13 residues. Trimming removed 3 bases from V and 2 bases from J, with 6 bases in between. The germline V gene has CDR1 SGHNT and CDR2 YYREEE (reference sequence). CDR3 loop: CASSSLPGNTIYF. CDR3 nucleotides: TGTGCCAGCAGCTCCCTACCTGGAAACACCATATATTTT.

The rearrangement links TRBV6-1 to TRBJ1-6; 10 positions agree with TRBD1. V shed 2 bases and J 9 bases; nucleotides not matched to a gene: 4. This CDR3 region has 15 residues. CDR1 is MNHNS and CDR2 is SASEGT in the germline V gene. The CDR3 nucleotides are TGTGCCAGCAGTGAATGGGACAGGGGCGCTTCACCCCTCCACTTT. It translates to CASSEWDRGASPLHF.

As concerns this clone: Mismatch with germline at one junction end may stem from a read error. CDR3 in DNA: TGTGCTAGCAGCTTAGGCCTAGCGGGAGGGGACAATGAGCAGTTCTTC. Protein sequence: CASSLGLAGGDNEQFF. The rearrangement joins TRBV7-7 to TRBJ2-1; 12 nucleotides match TRBD2. Germline V gene sequence: CDR1 SSHAT, CDR2 FNYEAQ (reference sequence). This CDR3 is 16 amino acids long.

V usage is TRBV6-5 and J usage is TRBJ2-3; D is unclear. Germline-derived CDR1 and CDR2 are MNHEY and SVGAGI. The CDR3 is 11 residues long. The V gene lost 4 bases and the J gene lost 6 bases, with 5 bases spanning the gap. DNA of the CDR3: TGTGCCAGCAGTTCCCGGGATACGCAGTATTTT. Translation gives CASSSRDTQYF.

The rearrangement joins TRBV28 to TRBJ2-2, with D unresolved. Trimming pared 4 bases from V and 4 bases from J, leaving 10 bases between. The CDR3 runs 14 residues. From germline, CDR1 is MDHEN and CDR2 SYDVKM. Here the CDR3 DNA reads TGTGCCAGCAGTTCGGTCGGTGGCACCGGGGAGCTGTTTTTT. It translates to CASSSVGGTGELFF.

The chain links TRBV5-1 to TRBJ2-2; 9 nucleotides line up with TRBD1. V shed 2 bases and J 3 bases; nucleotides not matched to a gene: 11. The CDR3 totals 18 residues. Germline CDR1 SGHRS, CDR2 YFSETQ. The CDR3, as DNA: TGCGCCAGCAGCTTAGCTCCCGACAGGGGGTTGGACACCGGGGAGCTGTTTTTT. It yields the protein CASSLAPDRGLDTGELFF. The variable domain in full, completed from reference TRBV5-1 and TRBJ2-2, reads KAGVTQTPRYLIKTRGQQVTLSCSPISGHRSVSWYQQTPGQGLQFLFEYFSETQRNKGNFPGRFSGRQFSNSRSEMNVSTLELGDSALYLCASSLAPDRGLDTGELFFGEGSRLTVL.

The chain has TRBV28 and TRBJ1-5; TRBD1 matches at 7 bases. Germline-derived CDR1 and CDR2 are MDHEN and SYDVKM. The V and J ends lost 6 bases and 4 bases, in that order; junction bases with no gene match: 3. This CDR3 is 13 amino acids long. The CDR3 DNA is TGTGCCAGCAGGGGACAGATAAATCAGCCCCAGCATTTT. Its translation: CASRGQINQPQHF.

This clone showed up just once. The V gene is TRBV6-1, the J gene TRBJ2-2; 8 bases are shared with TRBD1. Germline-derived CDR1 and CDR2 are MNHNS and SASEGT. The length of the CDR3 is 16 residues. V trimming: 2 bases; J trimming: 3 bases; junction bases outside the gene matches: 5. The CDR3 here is CASSETRTGYTGELFF. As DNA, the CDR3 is TGTGCCAGCAGTGAAACAAGGACAGGGTACACCGGGGAGCTGTTTTTT.

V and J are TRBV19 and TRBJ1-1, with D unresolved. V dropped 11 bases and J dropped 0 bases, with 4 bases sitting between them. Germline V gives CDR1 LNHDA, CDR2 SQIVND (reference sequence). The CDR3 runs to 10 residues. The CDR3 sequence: CAPVNTEAFF. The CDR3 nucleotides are TGTGCCCCGGTGAACACTGAAGCTTTCTTT. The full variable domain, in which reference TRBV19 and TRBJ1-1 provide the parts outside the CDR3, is DGGITQSPKYLFRKEGQNVTLSCEQNLNHDAMYWYRQDPGQGLRLIYYSQIVNDFQKGDIAEGYSVSREKKESFPLTVTSAQKNPTAFYLCAPVNTEAFFGQGTRLTVV.

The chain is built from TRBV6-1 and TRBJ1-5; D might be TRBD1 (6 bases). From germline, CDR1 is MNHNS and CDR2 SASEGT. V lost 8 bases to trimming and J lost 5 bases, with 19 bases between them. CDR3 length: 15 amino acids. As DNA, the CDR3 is TGTGCCAGCTCCTGGGGCCAGGGGACACATCAGCCCCAGCATTTT. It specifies CASSWGQGTHQPQHF.

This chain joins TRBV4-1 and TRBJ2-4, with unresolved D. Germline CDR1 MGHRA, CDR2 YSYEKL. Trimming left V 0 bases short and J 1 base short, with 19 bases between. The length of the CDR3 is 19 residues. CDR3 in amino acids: CASSQEGPLWPRAKNIQYF. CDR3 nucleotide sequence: TGCGCCAGCAGCCAAGAAGGCCCCCTGTGGCCTAGGGCCAAAAACATTCAGTACTTC.

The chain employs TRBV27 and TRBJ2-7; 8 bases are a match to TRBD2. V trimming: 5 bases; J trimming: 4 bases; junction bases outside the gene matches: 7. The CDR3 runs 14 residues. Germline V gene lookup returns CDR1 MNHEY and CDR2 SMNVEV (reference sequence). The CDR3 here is CASSPGTRRYEQYF. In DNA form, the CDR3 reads TGTGCCAGCAGTCCCGGGACTAGGAGATACGAGCAGTACTTC.

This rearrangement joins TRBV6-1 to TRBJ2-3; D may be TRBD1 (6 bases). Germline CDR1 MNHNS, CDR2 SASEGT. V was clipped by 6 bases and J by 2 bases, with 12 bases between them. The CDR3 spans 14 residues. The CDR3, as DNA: TGTGCCAGCAGCCCCGGACAGTCCACAGATACGCAGTATTTT. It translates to CASSPGQSTDTQYF.

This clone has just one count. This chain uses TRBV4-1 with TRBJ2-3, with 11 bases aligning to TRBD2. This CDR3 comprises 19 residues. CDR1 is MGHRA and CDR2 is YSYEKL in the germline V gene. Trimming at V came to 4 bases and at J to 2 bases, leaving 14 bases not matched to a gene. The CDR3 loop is CASSPRLAGIGGHTDTQYF. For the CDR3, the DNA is TGCGCCAGCAGCCCTCGACTAGCGGGGATCGGGGGGCACACAGATACGCAGTATTTT.

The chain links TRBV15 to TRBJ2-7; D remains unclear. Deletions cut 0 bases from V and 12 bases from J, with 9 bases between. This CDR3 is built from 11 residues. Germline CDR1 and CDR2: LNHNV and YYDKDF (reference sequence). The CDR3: CATSRDNARYF. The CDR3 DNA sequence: TGTGCCACCAGCAGAGATAACGCTAGGTACTTC.

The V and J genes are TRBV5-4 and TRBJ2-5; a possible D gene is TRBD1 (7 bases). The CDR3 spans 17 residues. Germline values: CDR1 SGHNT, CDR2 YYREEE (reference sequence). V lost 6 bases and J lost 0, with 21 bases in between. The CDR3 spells CASTRGAGGLYQETQYF. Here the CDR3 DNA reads TGTGCCAGCACCAGGGGGGCCGGCGGATTGTACCAAGAGACCCAGTACTTC.

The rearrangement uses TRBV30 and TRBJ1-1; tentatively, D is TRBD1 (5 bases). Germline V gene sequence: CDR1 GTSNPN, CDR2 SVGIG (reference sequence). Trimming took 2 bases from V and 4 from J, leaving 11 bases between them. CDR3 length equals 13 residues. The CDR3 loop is CAWSPGWSTEAFF. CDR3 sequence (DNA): TGTGCCTGGAGTCCAGGGTGGTCCACTGAAGCTTTCTTT.

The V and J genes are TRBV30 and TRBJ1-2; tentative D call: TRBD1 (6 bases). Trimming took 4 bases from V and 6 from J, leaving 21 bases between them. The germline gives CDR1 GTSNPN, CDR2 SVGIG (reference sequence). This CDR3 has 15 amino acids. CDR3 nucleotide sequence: TGTGCCTGGACCCGATCAAGGGTTCAGGGGAATGGCTACACCTTC. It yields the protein CAWTRSRVQGNGYTF.

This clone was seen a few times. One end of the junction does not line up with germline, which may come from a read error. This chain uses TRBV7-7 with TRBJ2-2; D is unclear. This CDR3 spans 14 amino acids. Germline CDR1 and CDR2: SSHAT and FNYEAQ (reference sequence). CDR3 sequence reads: CASSLNRGNGELFF. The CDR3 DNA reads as TGTGCTAGCAGCTTAAATAGAGGCAACGGGGAGCTGTTTTTT.

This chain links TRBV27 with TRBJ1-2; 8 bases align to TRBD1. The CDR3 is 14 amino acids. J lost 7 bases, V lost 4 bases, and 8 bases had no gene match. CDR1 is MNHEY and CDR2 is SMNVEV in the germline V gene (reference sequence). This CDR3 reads CASSSDRARSGYTF. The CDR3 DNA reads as TGTGCCAGCAGTTCGGACAGGGCAAGGAGTGGCTACACCTTC.

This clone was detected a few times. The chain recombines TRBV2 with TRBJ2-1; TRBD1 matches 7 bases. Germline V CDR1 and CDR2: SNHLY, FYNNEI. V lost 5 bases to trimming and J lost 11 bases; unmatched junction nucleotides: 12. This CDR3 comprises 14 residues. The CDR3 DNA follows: TGTGCCAGCAGTCACCAACTACAGGGGTATCAGCAGTTCTTC. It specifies CASSHQLQGYQQFF.

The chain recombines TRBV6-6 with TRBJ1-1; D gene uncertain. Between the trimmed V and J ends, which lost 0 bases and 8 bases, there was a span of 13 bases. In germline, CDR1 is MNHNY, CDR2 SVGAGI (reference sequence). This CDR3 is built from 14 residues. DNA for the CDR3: TGTGCCAGCAGTTACTCGTGGGCCCCTCAAGAAGCTTTCTTT. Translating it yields CASSYSWAPQEAFF.